The TCR beta chain under discussion was sequenced for a study of glioma-infiltrating T cells. The overall study: Blood libraries targeted roughly 4- to 11-fold coverage of 1 million or so T cells. Study outcomes and limitations: Gliomas, especially low-grade, showed above-expected tissue-blood divergence; non-neoplastic patients showed below. Tissue and blood shared very few CDR3 sequences. Patients with low tissue-blood divergence carried a signature set of shared blood CDR3 motifs.

Using RNA template, CDR3s of TCR alpha and beta were amplified with iRepertoire arm-PCR. In TCRdb, the multiplex PCR reads were re-called with MiXCR into one record per CDR3 protein. Of 300,000 to 450,000 distinct CDR3 sequences in the sample, about 40% were seen once. A word on this clonotype: Its target is not known. One end of the junction does not line up with germline, which may come from a read error.

Sequenced input: glioma tissue, nonneoplastic brain tissue, or PBMCs (not recorded which). The receptor was isolated from a human donor with low-grade glioma or glioblastoma, undergoing nonglioma brain surgery, or in good health (not recorded which).

The CDR3 DNA reads as TGTGCCGGCAGCTCGATCCGGGACAGGGAAGAGACCCAGTACTTC. This sequence encodes CAGSSIRDREETQYF. V usage is TRBV11-3 and J usage is TRBJ2-5; TRBD1 aligns across 9 bases. The germline CDR1 and CDR2 sequences are SGHNT and YENEEA. CDR3 length equals 15 residues. Filled out from reference TRBV11-3 and TRBJ2-5, the complete variable domain reads EAGVVQSPRYKIIEKKQPVAFWCNPISGHNTLYWYLQNLGQGPELLIRYENEEAVDDSQLPKDRFSAERLKGVDSTLKIQPAELGDSAVYLCAGSSIRDREETQYFGPGTRLLVL.